The source of this TCR beta chain is a study of cytotoxic CD8 clonotypes in ibrutinib-treated CLL. Points from the study as a whole: Baseline-level clonality went beyond age-matched healthy donors and moved in step with circulating CD8+ T-cell counts. Higher clonality was seen at ibrutinib response and a return toward baseline at progression. Sampling times, which were not matched between the groups, differed between sustained-remission patients and progressing patients. Treatment left the uncommon public clonotypes either contracted or stable in frequency.

As to this clone: Antigen specificity is unknown.

The table came from immunoSEQ multiplex PCR; TCRdb's copy has only in-frame clones and leaves some out. The sample gives some 140,000 clones, about four fifths of which show up once; 9.5% to 15% is in the top ten. V was cut by 1 base and J by 6 bases, with 6 bases left in between. This CDR3 has 13 amino acids. Germline-derived CDR1 and CDR2 are SEHNR and FQNEAQ (reference sequence). The chain carries TRBV7-9 and TRBJ2-2, with no clear D. The receptor was isolated from a human donor with chronic lymphocytic leukemia. The sample here was PBMCs, taken after 12 months of ibrutinib treatment. In nucleotides, the CDR3 is TGTGCCAGCAGCTTAGTGATAGCCGGGGAGCTGTTTTTT. It codes for CASSLVIAGELFF.